Each of the 7 T cell receptor beta chains below was sequenced from the same sample in a study of read filtering for tumor transcriptome and immune sequencing. The library was built from around 380 ng RNA with molecular barcoded adaptors for alpha/delta and beta/gamma chains. Using its own MiXCR run on the reads, TCRdb lists one record per CDR3 protein. The sample records 15,000 to 20,000 distinct CDR3 sequences, around 20% being singletons. The sequenced material came from a population of CD138-negative cells sorted from bone marrow. The source is a donor at least 40 years old with multiple myeloma.

With respect to this clonotype: This likely comes from a read error, as the CDR3 has no conserved phenylalanine or tryptophan at its end. The chain couples TRBV11-2 to TRBJ2-1; 7 bases align to TRBD2. The ends lost 1 base at V and 4 bases at J; junction bases unmatched: 4. Per germline, CDR1 SGHAT and CDR2 FQNNGV. The CDR3 length is 15 residues. The CDR3 DNA follows: TGTGCCAGCAGCTTAGGGTTAGCGGGTTACAATGAGCAGTTCCTC. Its protein is CASSLGLAGYNEQFL.

The table lists this clonotype with many counts. This chain links TRBV7-2 with TRBJ2-5; possibly TRBD2 for D (6 bases). The CDR3 has 15 residues. Germline V CDR1 and CDR2: SGHTA, FQGNSA. Between the trimmed V and J ends, which lost 2 bases and 5 bases, there was a span of 15 bases. The CDR3 reads CASSLIGGRWETQYF. The CDR3 DNA reads as TGTGCCAGCAGCTTAATTGGAGGGCGGTGGGAGACCCAGTACTTC.

This clonotype was seen more than once but under ten times. The rearrangement joins TRBV5-1 to TRBJ2-1; D is unresolved. The CDR3 extends over 12 amino acids. V was shortened by 2 bases and J by 4 bases, with 4 bases between the two germline ends. Looked up from germline, CDR1 is SGHRS and CDR2 is YFSETQ. The CDR3 DNA reads as TGCGCCAGCAGCTTTAAATACAATGAGCAGTTCTTC. Protein sequence: CASSFKYNEQFF.

A remark on this clonotype: At one boundary the junction diverges from the germline segment, which might be a read error. This chain uses TRBV3-1 with TRBJ2-2, with 8 bases fitting TRBD1. There are 15 residues in the CDR3. Germline values: CDR1 LGHDT, CDR2 YNNKEL (reference sequence). CDR3 in amino acids: CASSHRTGSTRELFF. The CDR3, as DNA: TGTGCCAGCAGCCACCGGACAGGGAGCACCAGGGAGCTGTTTTTT.

In regard to this clonotype: This may be a read error, as it is one base from a much larger clone. This chain uses TRBV20-1 with TRBJ1-5; TRBD1 is a possible D gene (6 bases). Trimming took 6 bases from V and 6 from J, leaving 21 bases between them. This CDR3 has 15 residues. CDR1 is DFQATT, CDR2 SNEGSKA, per germline (reference sequence). The DNA for the CDR3 is TGCAGTGCGATCAGGGGAGGTAGCTCAGGTCAGCCCCAGCATTTT. Its translation: CSAIRGGSSGQPQHF.

The CDR3 coding sequence is TGTGCCAGCAGCCAAGATAGTGGGCTGGCCTACGAGCAGTACTTC. Translating gives CASSQDSGLAYEQYF. The J gene is TRBJ2-7, the V gene TRBV14; D is uncertain. The CDR3 loop spans 15 amino acids. Germline assignment: CDR1 SGHDN and CDR2 FVKESK. Trimming stripped 0 bases from V and 2 bases from J, with 11 bases between. Complete variable domain (other parts from reference TRBV14 and TRBJ2-7): EAGVTQFPSHSVIEKGQTVTLRCDPISGHDNLYWYRRVMGKEIKFLLHFVKESKQDESGMPNNRFLAERTGGTYSTLKVQPAELEDSGVYFCASSQDSGLAYEQYFGPGTRLTVT.

On this clonotype itself: The CDR3 does not close with the conserved phenylalanine or tryptophan, likely indicating a read error. V usage is TRBV7-2 and J usage is TRBJ1-5, with TRBD1 matching 8 bases. V lost 4 bases, J lost 6 bases, and 5 bases stayed unmatched. The germline gives CDR1 SGHTA, CDR2 FQGNSA. The CDR3 spans 14 residues. The CDR3 sequence: CASSSGQGGQPQHS. Here the CDR3 DNA reads TGTGCCAGCAGCTCTGGACAGGGAGGTCAGCCCCAGCATTCT.